This T cell receptor beta chain was sequenced during a study of T cells in Graves' hyperthyroidism and ophthalmopathy. Germline V gene sequence: CDR1 SGHAT, CDR2 FQNNGV. This CDR3 is built from 14 residues. The junction had 6 bases not matched to a gene; V was cut back by 8 bases and J by 2 bases. Researchers defined stable Graves' hyperthyroidism as no ophthalmopathy progression within 18 months. The PBMCs had their origin in less than 13 ml of fresh peripheral blood. There were TCR beta CDR3 regions amplified from RNA transcripts. The TCR CDR3 first-round RT-PCR relied on the HTBI primer set. TCRdb reanalysed the multiplex PCR reads using MiXCR and keeps one entry per CDR3 protein. The sample lists about 560,000 distinct CDR3 sequences; 15% to 18% were seen once.

This chain joins TRBV11-2 and TRBJ2-1, with TRBD2 identical over 7 bases. This clonotype was sampled from a woman aged 25 to 39 with Graves' hyperthyroidism. Material: blood. The CDR3 reads CASASGPPYNEQFF. CDR3 DNA sequence: TGTGCCAGCGCTAGCGGACCGCCCTACAATGAGCAGTTCTTC. The full variable domain, with the rest looked up from reference TRBV11-2 and TRBJ2-1, is EAGVAQSPRYKIIEKRQSVAFWCNPISGHATLYWYQQILGQGPKLLIQFQNNGVVDDSQLPKDRFSAERLKGVDSTLKIQPAKLEDSAVYLCASASGPPYNEQFFGPGTRLTVL.